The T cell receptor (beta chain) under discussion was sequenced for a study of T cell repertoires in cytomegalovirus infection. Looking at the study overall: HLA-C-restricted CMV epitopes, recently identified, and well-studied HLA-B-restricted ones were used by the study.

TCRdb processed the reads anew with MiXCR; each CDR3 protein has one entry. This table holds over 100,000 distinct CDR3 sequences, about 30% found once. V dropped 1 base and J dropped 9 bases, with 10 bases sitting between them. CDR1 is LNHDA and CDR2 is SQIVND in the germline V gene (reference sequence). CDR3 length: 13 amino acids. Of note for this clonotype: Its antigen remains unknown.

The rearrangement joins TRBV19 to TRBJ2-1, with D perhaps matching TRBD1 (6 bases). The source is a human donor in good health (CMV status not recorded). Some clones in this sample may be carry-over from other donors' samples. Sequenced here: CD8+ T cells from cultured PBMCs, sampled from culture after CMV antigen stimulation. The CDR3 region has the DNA TGTGCCAGTAGTATAGGGATGACAGGTGAGCAGTTCTTC. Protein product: CASSIGMTGEQFF.